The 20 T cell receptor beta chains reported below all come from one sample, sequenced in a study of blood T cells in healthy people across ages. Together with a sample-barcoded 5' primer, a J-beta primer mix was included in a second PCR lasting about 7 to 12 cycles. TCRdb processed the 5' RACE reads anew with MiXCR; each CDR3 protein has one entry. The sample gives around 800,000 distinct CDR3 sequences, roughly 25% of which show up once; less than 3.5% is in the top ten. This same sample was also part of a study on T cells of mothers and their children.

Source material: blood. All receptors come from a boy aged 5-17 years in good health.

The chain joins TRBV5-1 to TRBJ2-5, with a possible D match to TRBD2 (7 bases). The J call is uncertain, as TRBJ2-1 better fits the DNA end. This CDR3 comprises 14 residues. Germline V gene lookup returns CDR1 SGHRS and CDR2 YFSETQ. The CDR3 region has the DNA TGCGCCAGTGAGGGGGAGGGGATCACAGGGGAGCAGTTCTTC. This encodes CASEGEGITGEQFF.

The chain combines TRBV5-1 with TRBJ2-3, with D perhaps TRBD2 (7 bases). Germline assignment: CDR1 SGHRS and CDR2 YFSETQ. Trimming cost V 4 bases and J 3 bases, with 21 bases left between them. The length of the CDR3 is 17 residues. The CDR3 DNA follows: TGCGCCAGCAGCCCCACCTTAGGGGGGGGGCAGACAGATACGCAGTATTTT. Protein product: CASSPTLGGGQTDTQYF.

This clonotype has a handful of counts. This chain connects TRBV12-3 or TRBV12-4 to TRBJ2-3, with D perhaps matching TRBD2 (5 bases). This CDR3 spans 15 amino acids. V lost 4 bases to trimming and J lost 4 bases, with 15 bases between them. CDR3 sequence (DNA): TGTGCCAGCAGTTCCGCGGGCTTGAGTGCAGATACGCAGTATTTT. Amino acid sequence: CASSSAGLSADTQYF.

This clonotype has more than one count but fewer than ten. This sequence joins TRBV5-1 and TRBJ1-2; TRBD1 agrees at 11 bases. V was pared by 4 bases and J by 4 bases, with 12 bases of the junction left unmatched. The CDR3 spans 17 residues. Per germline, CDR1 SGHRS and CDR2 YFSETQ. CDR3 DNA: TGCGCCAGCAGCCTGGGGGGACAGGGGGAAAGCATCTATGGCTACACCTTC. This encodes CASSLGGQGESIYGYTF.

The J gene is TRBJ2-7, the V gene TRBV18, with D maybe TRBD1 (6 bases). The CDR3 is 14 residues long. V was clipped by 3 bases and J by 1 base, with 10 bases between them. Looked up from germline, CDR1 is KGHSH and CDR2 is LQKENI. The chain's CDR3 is CASSPTGQSYEQYF. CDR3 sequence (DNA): TGTGCCAGCTCACCGACGGGACAATCCTACGAGCAGTACTTC.

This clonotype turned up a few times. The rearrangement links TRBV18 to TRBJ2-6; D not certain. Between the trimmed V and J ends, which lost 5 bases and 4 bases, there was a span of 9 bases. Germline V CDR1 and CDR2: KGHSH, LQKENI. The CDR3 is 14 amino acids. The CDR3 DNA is TGTGCCAGCTCAGATCTCTCCGGGGCCAACGTCCTGACTTTC. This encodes CASSDLSGANVLTF. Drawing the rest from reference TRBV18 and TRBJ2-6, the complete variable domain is NAGVMQNPRHLVRRRGQEARLRCSPMKGHSHVYWYRQLPEEGLKFMVYLQKENIIDESGMPKERFSAEFPKEGPSILRIQQVVRGDSAAYFCASSDLSGANVLTFGAGSRLTVL.

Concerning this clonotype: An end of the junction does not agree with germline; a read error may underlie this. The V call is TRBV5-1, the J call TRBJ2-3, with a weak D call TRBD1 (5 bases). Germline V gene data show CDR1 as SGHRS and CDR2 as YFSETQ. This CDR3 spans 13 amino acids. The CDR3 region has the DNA TGCACCAGCAGGCAAGGGGCTTTAGATACGCAGTATTTT. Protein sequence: CTSRQGALDTQYF.

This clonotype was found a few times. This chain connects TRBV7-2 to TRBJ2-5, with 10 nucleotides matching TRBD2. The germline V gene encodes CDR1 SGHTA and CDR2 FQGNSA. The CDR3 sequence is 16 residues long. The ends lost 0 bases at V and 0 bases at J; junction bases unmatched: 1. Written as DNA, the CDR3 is TGTGCCAGCAGCTTAGCGGGGACTAGCGACCAAGAGACCCAGTACTTC. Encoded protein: CASSLAGTSDQETQYF.

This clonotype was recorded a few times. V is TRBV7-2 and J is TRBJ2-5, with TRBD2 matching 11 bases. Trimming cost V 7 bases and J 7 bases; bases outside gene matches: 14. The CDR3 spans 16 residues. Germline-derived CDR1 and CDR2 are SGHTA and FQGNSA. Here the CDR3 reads CASTQGLAGGPWTQYF. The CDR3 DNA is TGTGCCAGCACTCAGGGGCTAGCGGGGGGTCCATGGACCCAGTACTTC.

The CDR3 nucleotides read TGTGCCAGCAGGGTTACGGGGCCGGAGACCCAGTACTTC. Its protein is CASRVTGPETQYF. The chain carries TRBV3-1 and TRBJ2-5; the D call may be TRBD1 or TRBD2 (5 bases each). Germline V gene lookup returns CDR1 LGHDT and CDR2 YNNKEL (reference sequence). V lost 6 bases to trimming and J lost 5 bases, with 13 bases between them. The CDR3 extends over 13 amino acids.

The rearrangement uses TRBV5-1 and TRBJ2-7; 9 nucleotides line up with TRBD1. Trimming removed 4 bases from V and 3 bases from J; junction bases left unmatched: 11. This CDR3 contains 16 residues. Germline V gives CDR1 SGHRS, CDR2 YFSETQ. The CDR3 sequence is CASSPLQGAPNYEQYF. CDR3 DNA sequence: TGCGCCAGCAGCCCTCTACAGGGGGCCCCGAACTACGAGCAGTACTTC.

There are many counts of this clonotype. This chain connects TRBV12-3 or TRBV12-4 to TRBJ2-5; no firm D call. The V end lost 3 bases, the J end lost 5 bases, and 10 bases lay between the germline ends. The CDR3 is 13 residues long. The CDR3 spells CASSFSLFETQYF. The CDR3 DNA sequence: TGTGCCAGCAGTTTCTCCTTGTTTGAGACCCAGTACTTC.

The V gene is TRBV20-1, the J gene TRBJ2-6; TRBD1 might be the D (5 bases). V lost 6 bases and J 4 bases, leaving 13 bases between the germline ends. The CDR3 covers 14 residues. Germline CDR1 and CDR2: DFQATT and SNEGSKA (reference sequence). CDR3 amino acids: CSAKGLRGANVLTF. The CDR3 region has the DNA TGCAGTGCCAAGGGGCTTCGAGGGGCCAACGTCCTGACTTTC.

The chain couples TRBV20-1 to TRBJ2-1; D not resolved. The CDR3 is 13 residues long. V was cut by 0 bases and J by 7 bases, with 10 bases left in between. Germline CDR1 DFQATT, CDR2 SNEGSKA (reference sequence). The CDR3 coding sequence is TGCAGTGCTAGAGATTGGAGTGGAAATGAGCAGTTCTTC. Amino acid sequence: CSARDWSGNEQFF.

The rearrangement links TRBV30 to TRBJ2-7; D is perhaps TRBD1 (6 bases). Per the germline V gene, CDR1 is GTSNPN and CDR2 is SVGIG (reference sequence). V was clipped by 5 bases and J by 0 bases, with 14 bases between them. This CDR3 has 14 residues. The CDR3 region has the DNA TGTGCCTGGTCAACAGGGCTGAGCTCCTACGAGCAGTACTTC. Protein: CAWSTGLSSYEQYF.

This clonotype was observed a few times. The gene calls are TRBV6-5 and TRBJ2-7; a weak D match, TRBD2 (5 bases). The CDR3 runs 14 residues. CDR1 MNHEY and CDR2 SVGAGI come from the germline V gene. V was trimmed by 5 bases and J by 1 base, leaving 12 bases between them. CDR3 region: CASSPWGDSYEQYF. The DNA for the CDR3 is TGTGCCAGCAGTCCCTGGGGAGATTCCTACGAGCAGTACTTC.

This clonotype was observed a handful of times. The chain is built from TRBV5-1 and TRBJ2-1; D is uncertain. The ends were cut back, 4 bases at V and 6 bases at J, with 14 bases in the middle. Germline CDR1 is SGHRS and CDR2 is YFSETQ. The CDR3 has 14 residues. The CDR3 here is CASSPRTPINEQFF. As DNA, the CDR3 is TGCGCCAGCAGCCCTAGGACCCCGATCAATGAGCAGTTCTTC.

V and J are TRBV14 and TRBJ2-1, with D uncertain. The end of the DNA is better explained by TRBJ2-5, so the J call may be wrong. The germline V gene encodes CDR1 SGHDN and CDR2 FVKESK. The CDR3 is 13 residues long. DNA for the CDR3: TGTGCCAGCAGCCGACTTGGGTCGGAGACCCAGTACTTC. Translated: CASSRLGSETQYF.

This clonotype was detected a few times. This CDR3 reads CASSLSARPTAANYGYTF. In nucleotides, the CDR3 is TGCGCCAGCAGCTTGAGCGCCAGACCTACGGCCGCTAACTATGGCTACACCTTC. This chain joins TRBV5-1 and TRBJ1-2; D uncertain. The CDR3 is 18 residues long. CDR1 and CDR2 from the germline V gene are SGHRS and YFSETQ. Trimming pared 1 base from V and 0 bases from J, leaving 19 bases between.

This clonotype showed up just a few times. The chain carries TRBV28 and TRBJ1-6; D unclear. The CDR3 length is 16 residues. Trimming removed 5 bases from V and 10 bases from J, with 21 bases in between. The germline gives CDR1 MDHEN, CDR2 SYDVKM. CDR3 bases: TGTGCCAGCAGTCGAGTCTGGGGATCCGGAAACTCACCCCTCCACTTT. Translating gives CASSRVWGSGNSPLHF.